What follows are 2 T cell receptor beta chains derived from one specimen sequenced in a study of blood T cells in healthy people across ages. Then a second PCR, running about 6 to 12 cycles, was carried out with a sample-barcoded 5' primer and a J-beta primer mix. TCRdb re-called the 5' RACE reads with MiXCR, one entry per CDR3 protein. The table shows nearly 1 million distinct CDR3 sequences, with around 54% occurring only once. Sequenced: blood. The receptors come from a woman aged 55-75 years in good health.

This clonotype was detected only a few times. V and J are TRBV21-1 and TRBJ2-3; TRBD2 is taken as the D call from the table, unchecked against the DNA. TRBV21-1 is given as a pseudogene. CDR3 length equals 19 residues. As DNA, the CDR3 is TGTGCCAGCAGCAAGGCTATCTGGGTCGGCGGGATTAACACAGATACGCAGTATTTT. It codes for CASSKAIWVGGINTDTQYF.

The V and J genes are TRBV5-6 and TRBJ2-7; D is unresolved. Germline CDR1 SGHDT, CDR2 YYEEEE. Trimming took off 4 bases at V and 3 bases at J, with 14 bases between the two ends. The length of the CDR3 is 14 residues. The CDR3 DNA is TGTGCCAGCAGCCGTGGTTCTGTGAGCTACGAGCAGTACTTC. Protein product: CASSRGSVSYEQYF.